The 6 T cell receptor beta chains reported below all come from one sample, sequenced in a study of shared clonotypes between healthy human individuals. Here immunoSEQ multiplex PCR was the method, and the copy in TCRdb shows in-frame clones only, minus some. The sample holds about 100,000 clones, around 68% seen once. The sequenced material came from memory CD8+ T cells sorted from blood. Stated subset: CD45RO+ cells pooled with CCR7-negative TemRA cells. Every receptor here comes from a woman aged 25 to 45 in good health.

This chain uses TRBV28 with TRBJ2-5; no firm D call. Germline CDR1 and CDR2: MDHEN and SYDVKM. This CDR3 contains 11 residues. Trimming removed 7 bases from V and 5 bases from J, with 8 bases in between. DNA of the CDR3: TGTGCCAGCATAGGATGGGAGACCCAGTACTTC. This codes for CASIGWETQYF.

The sample holds a few counts of this clone. The identical CDR3 is also encoded by other nucleotide sequences in the sample. The chain couples TRBV11-2 to TRBJ2-3; possible D gene TRBD2, 6 bases. V was trimmed by 1 base and J by 0 bases, leaving 8 bases between them. The CDR3 sequence is 15 residues long. CDR1 is SGHAT, CDR2 FQNNGV, per germline. The chain's CDR3 is CASSLVGTSTDTQYF. The CDR3 bases are TGTGCCAGCAGCTTAGTCGGGACTAGCACAGATACGCAGTATTTT.

The V gene is TRBV10-3, the J gene TRBJ2-2; 9 nucleotides match TRBD2. Per germline, CDR1 ENHRY and CDR2 SYGVKD. CDR3 size: 15 residues. Trimming took 6 bases from V and 7 from J; bases not matched to a gene: 9. CDR3 protein: CAIRTRGGAGGELFF. DNA of the CDR3: TGTGCCATCAGGACCCGCGGGGGGGCTGGCGGGGAGCTGTTTTTT.

J is TRBJ1-1 and V is TRBV9; no clear D gene. The CDR3 is 13 residues long. Germline V lookup: CDR1 SGDLS, CDR2 YYNGEE. Trimming pared 4 bases from V and 1 base from J, leaving 8 bases between. DNA of the CDR3: TGTGCCAGCAGCATAGGTAGGAACACTGAAGCTTTCTTT. It translates to CASSIGRNTEAFF. Using reference TRBV9 and TRBJ1-1 for the parts outside the CDR3, the full variable domain is DSGVTQTPKHLITATGQRVTLRCSPRSGDLSVYWYQQSLDQGLQFLIQYYNGEERAKGNILERFSAQQFPDLHSELNLSSLELGDSALYFCASSIGRNTEAFFGQGTRLTVV.

This chain connects TRBV6-5 to TRBJ1-2, with D possibly matching TRBD1 (6 bases). The CDR3 is made up of 14 amino acids. V was trimmed by 5 bases and J by 2 bases, leaving 12 bases between them. Germline lookup yields CDR1 MNHEY and CDR2 SVGAGI. The CDR3 sequence: CASSLITGNYGYTF. The CDR3 region has the DNA TGTGCCAGCAGTCTGATTACAGGGAACTATGGCTACACCTTC.

The chain employs TRBV11-3 and TRBJ2-1, with 7 bases matching TRBD1. The germline V gene encodes CDR1 SGHNT and CDR2 YENEEA. Trimming cost V 4 bases and J 6 bases; bases outside gene matches: 6. The CDR3 is made up of 14 amino acids. CDR3 sequence: CASSSQGDLNEQFF. CDR3 sequence (DNA): TGTGCCAGCAGCTCTCAGGGGGACCTCAATGAGCAGTTCTTC.